The 17 T cell receptor beta chains below come from one sample, sequenced in a study of blood T cell repertoires in COVID-19. The data were produced by immunoSEQ multiplex PCR, yet TCRdb's version contains in-frame clones alone and is incomplete. The sample lists approximately 78,000 clones; about 89% were seen once. Sequenced material: peripheral blood. The receptors were sampled from a man between 45 and 60 years old with COVID-19, enrolled during active disease.

This chain connects TRBV6-5 to TRBJ1-1; 8 bases are shared with TRBD1. CDR1 is MNHEY, CDR2 SVGAGI, per germline. The ends lost 6 bases at V and 5 bases at J; junction bases unmatched: 8. The CDR3 totals 14 residues. The chain's CDR3 is CASRAGQGGTEAFF. The DNA for the CDR3 is TGTGCCAGCAGGGCCGGACAGGGAGGGACTGAAGCTTTCTTT.

As to this clone: At the DNA level, this CDR3 is encoded by other sequences in the same sample as well. This sequence joins TRBV12-3 or TRBV12-4 and TRBJ1-2; no clear D gene. Trimming pared 6 bases from V and 2 bases from J, leaving 4 bases between. The CDR3 runs 11 residues. The CDR3 sequence is CASSLNYGYTF. In DNA form, the CDR3 reads TGTGCCAGCAGCCTGAACTATGGCTACACCTTC.

As regards this clone: Distinct nucleotide sequences in the sample also encode this CDR3. V is TRBV28 and J is TRBJ1-6; no clear D gene. This CDR3 has 14 amino acids. Per the germline V gene, CDR1 is MDHEN and CDR2 is SYDVKM. V was shortened by 6 bases and J by 7 bases, with 13 bases between the two germline ends. As DNA, the CDR3 is TGTGCCAGCAGCCTAAGTCAAGTAAATTCACCCCTCCACTTT. It yields the protein CASSLSQVNSPLHF.

The rearrangement uses TRBV7-9 and TRBJ2-7; maybe TRBD2 (5 bases). Trimming cost V 3 bases and J 3 bases, with 12 bases left between them. Looked up from germline, CDR1 is SEHNR and CDR2 is FQNEAQ (reference sequence). The CDR3 length is 14 residues. CDR3 amino acids: CASSLSGGNYEQYF. The CDR3 coding sequence is TGTGCCAGCAGCTTGAGCGGAGGAAACTACGAGCAGTACTTC.

The chain carries TRBV15 and TRBJ2-7; 12 bases are a match to TRBD2. V lost 0 bases and J lost 6; bases outside the gene matches: 3. The CDR3 is 15 amino acids. Germline CDR1 LNHNV, CDR2 YYDKDF (reference sequence). In DNA form, the CDR3 reads TGTGCCACCAGCAGAGATCTAGCGGGAGGGCGCGAGCAGTACTTC. It is translated as CATSRDLAGGREQYF.

This chain joins TRBV7-2 and TRBJ2-4; no definite D call. Trimming shortened V by 0 bases and J by 3 bases, and 12 bases separated the two germline ends. The germline V gene encodes CDR1 SGHTA and CDR2 FQGNSA. The CDR3 has 16 residues. The chain's CDR3 is CASSLAVGLSKNIQYF. CDR3 bases: TGTGCCAGCAGCTTAGCGGTGGGCTTAAGCAAAAACATTCAGTACTTC.

The chain is built from TRBV12-3 or TRBV12-4 and TRBJ2-1; 13 positions match TRBD2. The CDR3 is 13 residues long. Trimming took 5 bases from V and 13 from J; bases not matched to a gene: 5. The CDR3 sequence is CASSMGTSGTQFF. The CDR3 region has the DNA TGTGCCAGCAGTATGGGGACTAGCGGGACACAGTTCTTC.

The chain is built from TRBV7-2 and TRBJ2-1; 11 positions agree with TRBD2. The CDR3 has 19 residues. The germline V gene encodes CDR1 SGHTA and CDR2 FQGNSA. V lost 1 base, J lost 2 bases, and 10 bases stayed unmatched. The CDR3 region has the DNA TGTGCCAGCAGCTTAGTAGTGGTAACTAGCGGGAGCGCCTACAATGAGCAGTTCTTC. Protein sequence: CASSLVVVTSGSAYNEQFF.

With respect to this clone: A junction end diverges from the germline sequence, so it may reflect a read error. V is TRBV30 and J is TRBJ2-7; D possibly corresponds to TRBD1 (6 bases). Germline V gene data show CDR1 as GTSNPN and CDR2 as SVGIG (reference sequence). This CDR3 region has 13 residues. The chain's CDR3 is CAWMGSLFGTLVF. DNA for the CDR3: TGTGCCTGGATGGGTTCTTTATTCGGGACACTCGTCTTC.

The chain couples TRBV7-9 to TRBJ2-1; a weak D match, TRBD1 (6 bases). V lost 5 bases and J lost 5, with 16 bases in between. Germline V lookup: CDR1 SEHNR, CDR2 FQNEAQ (reference sequence). The CDR3 loop spans 15 amino acids. The CDR3 region has the DNA TGTGCCAGCAGCCAACAGGGTGGGTTGGACAATGAGCAGTTCTTC. Translating gives CASSQQGGLDNEQFF.

The rearrangement links TRBV6-5 to TRBJ1-6; D is possibly TRBD1 (5 bases). CDR1 and CDR2 (germline): MNHEY, SVGAGI. Trimming cost V 6 bases and J 10 bases, with 16 bases left between them. The CDR3 has 14 amino acids. CDR3 residues: CASRQPGPGSPLHF. The CDR3 DNA is TGTGCCAGCAGGCAGCCGGGTCCAGGGTCACCCCTCCACTTT.

The chain couples TRBV7-9 to TRBJ2-5; D uncertain. The CDR3 extends over 11 amino acids. CDR1 is SEHNR, CDR2 FQNEAQ, per germline (reference sequence). V was pared by 4 bases and J by 2 bases, with 2 bases between. This chain's CDR3 is CASSSQETQYF. The CDR3 DNA sequence: TGTGCCAGCAGCTCACAAGAGACCCAGTACTTC.

The chain recombines TRBV6-2 or TRBV6-3 with TRBJ1-6; weak D call: TRBD1 (5 bases). The CDR3 is 18 residues long. V lost 2 bases, J lost 0 bases, and 14 bases lay in between. Germline lookup yields CDR1 MNHEY and CDR2 SVGEGT. For the CDR3, the DNA is TGTGCCAGCAGTTACACCGAAGGGGCTAGCTCCTATAATTCACCCCTCCACTTT. Its translation is CASSYTEGASSYNSPLHF.

The chain has TRBV10-1 and TRBJ1-1; 7 bases map to TRBD1. CDR3 size: 15 residues. The V gene's germline CDR1 is WNHNN and CDR2 SYGVQD (reference sequence). The J segment lost 1 base and the V segment lost 10 bases, leaving 12 bases of the junction unmatched. The CDR3 DNA follows: TGCGCCATTTATTACAGGGGCCGGGGGAACACTGAAGCTTTCTTT. Protein: CAIYYRGRGNTEAFF.

This chain uses TRBV4-2 with TRBJ2-1, with D maybe TRBD2 (5 bases). The CDR3 contains 17 residues. Germline V gene data show CDR1 as LGHNA and CDR2 as YNFKEQ. Trimming pared 2 bases from V and 0 bases from J, leaving 14 bases between. The CDR3 coding sequence is TGTGCCAGCAGCCAACAACAAGCGGCCAACTCCTACAATGAGCAGTTCTTC. It specifies CASSQQQAANSYNEQFF.

This clone came up once. The chain has TRBV10-3 and TRBJ2-2, with 9 bases identical to TRBD1. There are 13 residues in the CDR3. The junction had 4 bases not matched to a gene; V was cut back by 10 bases and J by 4 bases. Germline CDR1 and CDR2: ENHRY and SYGVKD. Here the CDR3 reads CASRQGVTGELFF. The CDR3 nucleotides are TGTGCCAGCCGACAGGGGGTCACCGGGGAGCTGTTTTTT.

This chain uses TRBV9 with TRBJ2-3; D might be TRBD2 (5 bases). This CDR3 spans 15 amino acids. Germline values: CDR1 SGDLS, CDR2 YYNGEE. Trimming removed 0 bases at V and 2 bases at J, with 10 bases between. As DNA, the CDR3 is TGTGCCAGCAGCGTAGTCTCAGCGGACACAGATACGCAGTATTTT. Its translation: CASSVVSADTDTQYF.